These 21 T cell receptor beta chains were all obtained from the same sample, sequenced in a study of OX40 agonist ivuxolimab in advanced cancers. Sequenced by immunoSEQ multiplex PCR; TCRdb stores in-frame clones only, minus some. The table lists around 69,000 clones, approximately 80% of them singletons. The specimen comprised CD4+ or CD8+ T cells sorted from blood, sampled in a trial of the OX40 agonist ivuxolimab. The receptor source for this set is an adult with an advanced solid tumor such as melanoma, head and neck, liver or kidney cancer.

The chain recombines TRBV7-9 with TRBJ2-7, with D possibly being TRBD1 or TRBD2 (6 bases each). This CDR3 has 16 amino acids. Germline V gene sequence: CDR1 SEHNR, CDR2 FQNEAQ (reference sequence). V lost 0 bases, J lost 2 bases, and 14 bases lay in between. The CDR3 sequence: CASSLAGGTSAYEQYF. In nucleotides, the CDR3 is TGTGCCAGCAGCTTAGCGGGGGGCACTTCAGCCTACGAGCAGTACTTC.

The chain employs TRBV5-5 and TRBJ1-2, with no clear D. The CDR3 is 15 amino acids. Trimming took off 6 bases at V and 3 bases at J, with 18 bases between the two ends. The germline gives CDR1 SGHKS, CDR2 YYEKEE (reference sequence). CDR3 DNA: TGTGCCAGCACTCTGAGCGGCGCGGGTCACTATGGCTACACCTTC. This encodes CASTLSGAGHYGYTF.

The CDR3 here is CASSLQGAWDEKLFF. CDR3 nucleotides: TGCGCCAGCAGCCTTCAGGGGGCGTGGGACGAAAAACTGTTTTTT. The V call is TRBV4-1, the J call TRBJ1-4; 8 bases are shared with TRBD1. This CDR3 comprises 15 residues. The trim removed 4 bases at V and 8 bases at J, leaving 9 bases unmatched. Germline assignment: CDR1 MGHRA and CDR2 YSYEKL.

The genes are TRBV11-3 and TRBJ2-1; D unresolved. CDR1 and CDR2 from the germline V gene are SGHNT and YENEEA. CDR3 length: 12 amino acids. Trimming shortened V by 8 bases and J by 13 bases, and 18 bases separated the two germline ends. In DNA, the CDR3 is TGTGCCAGCTCCTTGGGGAATTCGGGTCAGTTCTTC. Protein sequence: CASSLGNSGQFF.

This clone came up a few times. The chain has TRBV9 and TRBJ2-5; D is ambiguous. The germline V and J ends were trimmed by 1 base and 3 bases, with 13 bases remaining between them. CDR3 size: 15 residues. Germline-derived CDR1 and CDR2 are SGDLS and YYNGEE. The CDR3 region has the DNA TGTGCCAGCAGCGTATCCCGGACCAGGAAAGAGACCCAGTACTTC. Its protein is CASSVSRTRKETQYF. Looking up the rest from reference TRBV9 and TRBJ2-5 gives the full variable domain: DSGVTQTPKHLITATGQRVTLRCSPRSGDLSVYWYQQSLDQGLQFLIQYYNGEERAKGNILERFSAQQFPDLHSELNLSSLELGDSALYFCASSVSRTRKETQYFGPGTRLLVL.

The chain has TRBV18 and TRBJ1-1; 11 bases fit TRBD1. Losses at the gene ends were 6 bases for V and 3 bases for J; bases not matched to a gene: 12. The length of the CDR3 is 17 residues. Germline-derived CDR1 and CDR2 are KGHSH and LQKENI. The CDR3, as DNA: TGTGCCAGCTCGCCCAAAAGGACAGGGGGCGAGTACACTGAAGCTTTCTTT. Protein sequence: CASSPKRTGGEYTEAFF.

CDR3: CASSVASDQGKLFF. CDR3 coding DNA: TGTGCCAGCAGCGTAGCGTCAGACCAGGGAAAACTGTTTTTT. The chain carries TRBV9 and TRBJ1-4; TRBD1 might be the D (5 bases). The V end lost 0 bases, the J end lost 10 bases, and 13 bases lay between the germline ends. The CDR3 spans 14 residues. CDR1 is SGDLS, CDR2 YYNGEE, per germline.

The rearrangement joins TRBV5-5 to TRBJ1-5; TRBD1 might be the D (5 bases). Germline lookup yields CDR1 SGHKS and CDR2 YYEKEE (reference sequence). The V and J ends lost 2 bases and 5 bases respectively, with 11 bases between them. This CDR3 contains 14 residues. The CDR3 nucleotides read TGTGCCAGCAGCTTAACGGGGCTGGATCAGCCCCAGCATTTT. It codes for CASSLTGLDQPQHF.

This clone was seen a single time. The rearrangement links TRBV7-8 to TRBJ2-1, with 11 bases aligning to TRBD1. Unmatched junction bases numbered 4, after V lost 5 bases and J lost 1 base. CDR3 length equals 16 residues. The germline CDR1 and CDR2 sequences are SGHVS and FQNEAQ. DNA of the CDR3: TGTGCCAGCAGCACTGGGACAGGGGGTTCCTACAATGAGCAGTTCTTC. Its protein product is CASSTGTGGSYNEQFF.

The J gene is TRBJ2-7, the V gene TRBV10-3; 9 bases are shared with TRBD1. This CDR3 region has 14 residues. V lost 8 bases and J lost 7; bases outside the gene matches: 12. Germline V gene data show CDR1 as ENHRY and CDR2 as SYGVKD. CDR3 DNA: TGTGCCATCGGCCGGGACAGGGAGAGGGGAGAGCAGTACTTC. Translating it yields CAIGRDRERGEQYF.

The chain joins TRBV7-9 to TRBJ2-5; D call uncertain. CDR1 is SEHNR, CDR2 FQNEAQ, per germline (reference sequence). The V gene lost 0 bases and the J gene lost 5 bases, with 7 bases spanning the gap. This CDR3 contains 13 residues. CDR3 coding DNA: TGTGCCAGCAGCTTAGCAGTCAGGGAGACCCAGTACTTC. Amino acids: CASSLAVRETQYF.

The chain employs TRBV4-1 and TRBJ1-2, with TRBD1 as a possible D gene (6 bases). The CDR3 loop spans 13 amino acids. The germline V and J ends were trimmed by 1 base and 8 bases, with 11 bases remaining between them. Germline V gene data show CDR1 as MGHRA and CDR2 as YSYEKL. CDR3 sequence reads: CASSQGQDSGYTF. The CDR3 coding sequence is TGCGCCAGCAGCCAAGGACAGGATTCAGGCTACACCTTC.

The chain has TRBV19 and TRBJ2-7; a possible D gene is TRBD1 (6 bases). Germline CDR1 reads LNHDA; CDR2 reads SQIVND (reference sequence). CDR3 length equals 13 residues. Trimming removed 4 bases at V and 4 bases at J, with 11 bases between. CDR3 nucleotide sequence: TGTGCCAGTAGTACCGCCCAGGGGTACGAGCAGTACTTC. Protein: CASSTAQGYEQYF.

The chain recombines TRBV27 with TRBJ2-7, with D possibly being TRBD1 (5 bases). The CDR3 has 15 amino acids. Germline CDR1 is MNHEY and CDR2 is SMNVEV (reference sequence). Trimming cost V 2 bases and J 2 bases, with 13 bases left between them. The CDR3: CASSLRGRPTYEQYF. The CDR3 nucleotides read TGTGCCAGCAGTTTAAGGGGCAGGCCAACCTACGAGCAGTACTTC.

This clone was recorded a few times. V gene TRBV5-1 combines with J gene TRBJ1-5, with D unclear. Germline CDR1 and CDR2: SGHRS and YFSETQ. The CDR3 is made up of 14 amino acids. Trimming cost V 4 bases and J 0 bases, with 8 bases left between them. CDR3 loop: CASSTGDSNQPQHF. CDR3 nucleotide sequence: TGCGCCAGCAGCACCGGTGATAGCAATCAGCCCCAGCATTTT.

The V gene is TRBV5-5, the J gene TRBJ2-3; 10 nucleotides align to TRBD2. The V and J ends lost 2 bases and 4 bases, in that order; junction bases with no gene match: 1. The CDR3 runs to 14 residues. Germline V gene data show CDR1 as SGHKS and CDR2 as YYEKEE (reference sequence). The CDR3 sequence: CASSFSGRSDTQYF. Here the CDR3 DNA reads TGTGCCAGCAGCTTTAGCGGGAGGTCAGATACGCAGTATTTT.

The chain has TRBV7-6 and TRBJ2-5, with 9 nucleotides matching TRBD2. V trimming: 2 bases; J trimming: 5 bases; junction bases outside the gene matches: 9. There are 16 residues in the CDR3. The germline V gene encodes CDR1 SGHVS and CDR2 FNYEAQ. CDR3 sequence reads: CASSLILAGAGETQYF. For the CDR3, the DNA is TGTGCCAGCAGCTTAATCTTAGCGGGAGCGGGGGAGACCCAGTACTTC.

The CDR3 DNA is TGTGCCAGCAGCTTAAATCGGGCTAGCGGGAGGCATGAGCAGTTCTTC. It is translated as CASSLNRASGRHEQFF. This chain connects TRBV7-3 to TRBJ2-1; 11 nucleotides align to TRBD2. The CDR3 is 16 residues long. The trim removed 1 base at V and 8 bases at J, leaving 7 bases unmatched. From germline, CDR1 is SGHTA and CDR2 FQGTGA. Combining the CDR3 with reference TRBV7-3 and TRBJ2-1 gives the whole variable domain GAGVSQTPSNKVTEKGKYVELRCDPISGHTALYWYRQSLGQGPEFLIYFQGTGAADDSGLPNDRFFAVRPEGSVSTLKIQRTERGDSAVYLCASSLNRASGRHEQFFGPGTRLTVL.

This sequence joins TRBV29-1 and TRBJ1-1; D unclear. The CDR3 sequence is 15 residues long. V was cut by 6 bases and J by 8 bases, with 25 bases left in between. Per the germline V gene, CDR1 is SQVTM and CDR2 is ANQGSEA. CDR3 loop: CSVLIRAMGGGEAFF. In DNA form, the CDR3 reads TGCAGCGTCCTGATAAGGGCCATGGGAGGAGGGGAAGCTTTCTTT.

The chain uses TRBV12-5 and TRBJ2-7, with 13 bases identical to TRBD2. CDR3 size: 16 residues. The V and J ends lost 1 base and 4 bases, in that order; junction bases with no gene match: 4. Germline V gene sequence: CDR1 LGHNT, CDR2 FRNRAP. The CDR3, as DNA: TGTGCTAGTGGTTTGGCGACTAGCGGGAGGATTTACGAGCAGTACTTC. Its protein is CASGLATSGRIYEQYF.

This clone was found once. The V and J genes are TRBV4-2 and TRBJ2-1; 8 positions agree with TRBD1. Germline-derived CDR1 and CDR2 are LGHNA and YNFKEQ. The CDR3 consists of 17 residues. With 1 base clipped from V and 1 base from J, the junction kept 6 bases outside the gene matches. CDR3 loop: CASSQASGTGSYNEQFF. CDR3 DNA sequence: TGTGCCAGCAGCCAAGCTTCCGGGACAGGTTCCTACAATGAGCAGTTCTTC.